The T cell receptor beta chain described here comes from a study of T-cell reconstitution after alpha-beta-depleted transplantation in children. Worth noting for this clonotype: Its cognate antigen is unknown.

Germline V gives CDR1 MGHRA, CDR2 YSYEKL. Trimming removed 2 bases from V and 0 bases from J, with 13 bases in between. The CDR3 sequence is 16 residues long. General study results and limits: Expanded clones from the graft, numbering several hundred, reportedly supplied alpha-beta T cells about two months after transplant. Newly made T cells mostly supplied T-cell counts and diversity one year after transplant.

TCRbeta library preparation incorporated unique molecular identifiers. TCRdb called the PCR reads again in MiXCR, with one record for every CDR3 protein. The sample yields 450,000 to 700,000 distinct CDR3 sequences, 25% to 30% seen once. This sequence was found in a boy in the first two years of life with Wiskott-Aldrich syndrome, due to receive a stem cell transplant. The chain recombines TRBV4-1 with TRBJ2-5; tentatively, D is TRBD1 (5 bases). The starting material was PBMCs, obtained before TCRalphabeta/CD19-depleted stem cell transplant. For the CDR3, the DNA is TGCGCCAGCAGCCAAAGGGGCGGTACGTACCAAGAGACCCAGTACTTC. Protein sequence: CASSQRGGTYQETQYF.